These 13 T cell receptor beta chains were sequenced from one sample in a study of blood T cell repertoires in COVID-19. TCRdb's table, derived via immunoSEQ multiplex PCR, lists solely in-frame clones and lacks some. The sample yields some 70,000 clones, 90% seen once. The specimen was peripheral blood. These receptors originate from a man in his fifties with acute or convalescent COVID-19.

This rearrangement joins TRBV9 to TRBJ2-5; a possible D gene is TRBD2 (6 bases). Per germline, CDR1 SGDLS and CDR2 YYNGEE. The CDR3 runs to 17 residues. The V and J ends lost 0 bases and 5 bases respectively, with 20 bases between them. In nucleotides, the CDR3 is TGTGCCAGCAGCGTAGCTGTGTCGGAGCGGGCGGACGAGACCCAGTACTTC. It specifies CASSVAVSERADETQYF.

The chain is built from TRBV15 and TRBJ2-2, with 10 bases lining up with TRBD1. The germline CDR1 and CDR2 sequences are LNHNV and YYDKDF (reference sequence). V was pared by 3 bases and J by 6 bases, with 7 bases of the junction left unmatched. The CDR3 spans 16 residues. The CDR3 protein is CATSSQRDRGPGELFF. Here the CDR3 DNA reads TGTGCCACCAGCAGTCAACGGGACAGGGGACCCGGGGAGCTGTTTTTT.

The rearrangement links TRBV2 to TRBJ1-1; no definite D call. Germline V gene data show CDR1 as SNHLY and CDR2 as FYNNEI. The CDR3 is 13 residues long. With 4 bases removed from V and 5 bases from J, the gap between germline ends came to 11 bases. CDR3 nucleotides: TGTGCCAGCAGTGGGCAAAAGAGGACTGAAGCTTTCTTT. Its translation is CASSGQKRTEAFF.

The J gene is TRBJ2-7, the V gene TRBV5-4, with TRBD2 identical over 9 bases. Per germline, CDR1 SGHNT and CDR2 YYREEE (reference sequence). J lost 1 base, V lost 0 bases, and 5 bases had no gene match. The CDR3 runs to 16 residues. CDR3 residues: CASSLGGSGRSYEQYF. As DNA, the CDR3 is TGTGCCAGCAGCTTGGGTGGGAGCGGGAGGTCCTACGAGCAGTACTTC.

This chain joins TRBV7-9 and TRBJ2-3, with TRBD2 matching 12 bases. V gave up 6 bases and J gave up 4 bases; unmatched junction bases: 8. The CDR3 contains 16 residues. CDR1 and CDR2 from the germline V gene are SEHNR and FQNEAQ (reference sequence). The CDR3 reads CASSPGLAGRSDTQYF. The DNA for the CDR3 is TGTGCCAGCAGTCCCGGACTAGCGGGGAGGTCAGATACGCAGTATTTT.

This clone has only one observation. This chain links TRBV29-1 with TRBJ1-2; D might be TRBD1 (5 bases). This CDR3 contains 13 residues. Germline CDR1 SQVTM, CDR2 ANQGSEA. V dropped 7 bases and J dropped 1 base, with 13 bases sitting between them. CDR3 loop: CSAPRADNYGYTF. The CDR3, as DNA: TGCAGCGCGCCCAGGGCCGATAACTATGGCTACACCTTC.

The CDR3: CASSKAEGASGRTYNEQFF. Written as DNA, the CDR3 is TGTGCCAGCAGCAAAGCTGAGGGGGCTAGCGGGAGGACATACAATGAGCAGTTCTTC. The chain carries TRBV21-1 and TRBJ2-1; TRBD2, the D gene given by the table, was not confirmed from the DNA. TRBV21-1 is a pseudogene segment. CDR3 length: 19 amino acids.

A single count supports this clone. The chain couples TRBV19 to TRBJ1-4, with 8 bases lining up with TRBD1. The CDR3 consists of 13 residues. Germline CDR1 LNHDA, CDR2 SQIVND (reference sequence). Trimming at V came to 4 bases and at J to 8 bases, leaving 3 bases not matched to a gene. The CDR3 DNA follows: TGTGCCAGTAGTACGGACAGGGAGGAAAAACTGTTTTTT. The encoded protein is CASSTDREEKLFF.

The chain couples TRBV5-4 to TRBJ2-7; possible D gene TRBD1, 6 bases. The CDR3 is 12 residues long. Germline V gene data show CDR1 as SGHNT and CDR2 as YYREEE (reference sequence). Trimming cost V 3 bases and J 4 bases, with 8 bases left between them. CDR3 coding DNA: TGTGCCAGCAGCTGGGGGCAATACGAGCAGTACTTC. Translated, it gives CASSWGQYEQYF.

V is TRBV5-1 and J is TRBJ1-2; the match to TRBD1 covers 7 bases. Trimming removed 3 bases from V and 5 bases from J; junction bases left unmatched: 13. CDR1 SGHRS and CDR2 YFSETQ come from the germline V gene. The CDR3 loop spans 16 amino acids. Here the CDR3 reads CASSSAGGDRRYGYTF. CDR3 sequence (DNA): TGCGCCAGCAGCTCGGCCGGGGGGGACAGACGATATGGCTACACCTTC.

This clone was picked up one time. This rearrangement joins TRBV10-3 to TRBJ2-7; 9 bases line up with TRBD2. This CDR3 is built from 15 residues. After removal of 3 bases from V and 6 bases from J, the junction contained 9 bases not matched to a gene. Germline V lookup: CDR1 ENHRY, CDR2 SYGVKD. As DNA, the CDR3 is TGTGCCATCAGTGAAGAGGCGGGAGGGGACGGCGAGCAGTACTTC. This gives the protein CAISEEAGGDGEQYF.

The CDR3 reads CATSDLVGGTSSYNSPLHF. DNA of the CDR3: TGTGCCACCAGTGATTTAGTCGGGGGAACTAGCTCCTATAATTCACCCCTCCACTTT. This chain connects TRBV24-1 to TRBJ1-6, with a possible D match to TRBD1 (5 bases). This CDR3 is 19 amino acids long. V lost 1 base and J lost 0, with 15 bases in between. Looked up from germline, CDR1 is KGHDR and CDR2 is SFDVKD.

As for this clone: Since no conserved phenylalanine or tryptophan closes the CDR3, a read error is the likely cause. The DNA is omitted, as the CDR3 cannot be located on it reliably, and the CDR3 follows TCRdb's listing. This chain joins TRBV2 and TRBJ2-7; the table's D call TRBD1 went unverified against the DNA. The CDR3 totals 24 residues, both ends included. CDR1 SNHLY and CDR2 FYNNEI come from the germline V gene. The CDR3 sequence: CASSGQGPPRFGPGTRLTVTGERG.